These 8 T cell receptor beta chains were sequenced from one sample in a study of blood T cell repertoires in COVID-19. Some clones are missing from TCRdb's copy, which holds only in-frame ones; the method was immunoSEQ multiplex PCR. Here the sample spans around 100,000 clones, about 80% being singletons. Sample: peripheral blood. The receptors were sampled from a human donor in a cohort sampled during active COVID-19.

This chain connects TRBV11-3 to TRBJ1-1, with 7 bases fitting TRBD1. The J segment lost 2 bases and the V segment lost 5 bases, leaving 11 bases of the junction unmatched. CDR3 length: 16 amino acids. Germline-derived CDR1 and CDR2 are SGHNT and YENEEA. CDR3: CASSPSPNRGNTEAFF. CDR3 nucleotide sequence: TGTGCCAGCAGCCCTAGCCCGAACAGGGGCAACACTGAAGCTTTCTTT.

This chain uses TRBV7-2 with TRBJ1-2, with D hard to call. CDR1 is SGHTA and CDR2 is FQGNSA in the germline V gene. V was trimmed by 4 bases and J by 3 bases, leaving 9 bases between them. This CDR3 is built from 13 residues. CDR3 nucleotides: TGTGCCAGCAGCTACCCCCAGTACTATGGCTACACCTTC. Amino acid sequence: CASSYPQYYGYTF.

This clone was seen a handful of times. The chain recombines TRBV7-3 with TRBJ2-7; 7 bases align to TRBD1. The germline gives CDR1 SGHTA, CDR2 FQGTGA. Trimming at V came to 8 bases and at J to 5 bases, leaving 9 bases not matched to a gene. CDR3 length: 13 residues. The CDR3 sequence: CASGRQGLDEQYF. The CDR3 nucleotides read TGTGCCAGCGGACGACAGGGTTTGGACGAGCAGTACTTC.

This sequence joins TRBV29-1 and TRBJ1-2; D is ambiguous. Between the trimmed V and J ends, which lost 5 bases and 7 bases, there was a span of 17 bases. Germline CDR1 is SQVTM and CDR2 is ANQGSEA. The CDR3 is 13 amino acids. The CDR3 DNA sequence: TGCAGCGTTCAGAGCCCTGCGGAGGGTGGCTACACCTTC. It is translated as CSVQSPAEGGYTF. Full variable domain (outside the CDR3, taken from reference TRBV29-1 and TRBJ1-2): SAVISQKPSRDICQRGTSLTIQCQVDSQVTMMFWYRQQPGQSLTLIATANQGSEATYESGFVIDKFPISRPNLTFSTLTVSNMSPEDSSIYLCSVQSPAEGGYTFGSGTRLTVV.

CDR3 amino acids: CASSSVAGEVEQFF. As DNA, the CDR3 is TGCGCCAGCAGCTCGGTAGCGGGAGAGGTTGAGCAGTTCTTC. The chain links TRBV5-1 to TRBJ2-1, with 9 positions matching TRBD2. This CDR3 has 14 amino acids. V trimming: 3 bases; J trimming: 9 bases; junction bases outside the gene matches: 7. Germline V gene lookup returns CDR1 SGHRS and CDR2 YFSETQ.

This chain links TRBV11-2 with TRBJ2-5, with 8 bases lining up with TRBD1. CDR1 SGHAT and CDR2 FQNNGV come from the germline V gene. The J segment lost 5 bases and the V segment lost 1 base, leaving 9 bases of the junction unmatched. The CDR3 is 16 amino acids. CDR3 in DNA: TGTGCCAGCAGCTTAGGGTATCAGGGGGCCGGGGAGACCCAGTACTTC. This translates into CASSLGYQGAGETQYF.

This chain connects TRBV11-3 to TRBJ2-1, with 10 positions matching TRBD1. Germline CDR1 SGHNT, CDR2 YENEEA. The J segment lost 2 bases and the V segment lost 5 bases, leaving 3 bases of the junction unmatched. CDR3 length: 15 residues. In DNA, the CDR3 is TGTGCCAGCAGCCCTGGGACAGGGGCCTACAATGAGCAGTTCTTC. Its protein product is CASSPGTGAYNEQFF. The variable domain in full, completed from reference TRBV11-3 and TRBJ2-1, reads EAGVVQSPRYKIIEKKQPVAFWCNPISGHNTLYWYLQNLGQGPELLIRYENEEAVDDSQLPKDRFSAERLKGVDSTLKIQPAELGDSAVYLCASSPGTGAYNEQFFGPGTRLTVL.

The CDR3 reads CASSLRLDYTEAFF. In nucleotides, the CDR3 is TGTGCCAGTAGTTTGCGTCTTGACTACACTGAAGCTTTCTTT. The chain carries TRBV19 and TRBJ1-1, with D unresolved. Germline lookup yields CDR1 LNHDA and CDR2 SQIVND (reference sequence). The CDR3 covers 14 residues. The V gene lost 5 bases and the J gene lost 3 bases, with 13 bases spanning the gap.